Listed below are T cell receptor beta chains from one sample, sequenced in a study of blood T cell repertoires in COVID-19. Sequencing was performed with immunoSEQ multiplex PCR; in TCRdb, only in-frame clones are kept and a portion is missing. The table has 70,000 to 80,000 clones, over 65% seen once; the top ten hold about an eighth. Sequenced: peripheral blood. The receptors were sampled from a human donor in a cohort sampled during active COVID-19. Both conserved end residues are part of each CDR3. A D gene is named only where the DNA matches it firmly. A row's size may be missing; if present it is once, few, many or a size class.

D gene	V gene	J gene	CDR3 length	clone size	CDR3 protein	CDR3 DNA
NA	TRBV5-1	TRBJ2-5	15	once	CASSLGTGTGETQYF	TGCGCCAGCAGCTTGGGTACAGGGACGGGAGAGACCCAGTACTTC
NA	TRBV28	TRBJ1-1	14	NA	CASRWAPMNTEAFF	TGTGCCAGCAGATGGGCGCCTATGAACACTGAAGCTTTCTTT
TRBD1	TRBV11-3	TRBJ2-3	17	NA	CASSPDPRDSRTDTQYF	TGTGCCAGCAGCCCCGATCCCAGGGACAGCCGCACAGATACGCAGTATTTT
TRBD2	TRBV24-1	TRBJ2-7	15	NA	CATSSGTSGNYEQYF	TGTGCCACCAGTTCGGGGACTAGCGGAAACTACGAGCAGTACTTC
NA	TRBV7-6	TRBJ2-3	14	NA	CASSVGTDRDTQYF	TGTGCCAGCAGCGTGGGAACGGACAGAGATACGCAGTATTTT
NA	TRBV29-1	TRBJ1-1	11	NA	CSAETDTEAFF	TGCAGCGCTGAGACTGACACTGAAGCTTTCTTT
NA	TRBV3-1/TRBV3-2	TRBJ1-1	14	NA	CASSSVDMNTEAFF	TGTGCCAGCAGCTCCGTTGACATGAACACTGAAGCTTTCTTT
NA	TRBV6-2/TRBV6-3	TRBJ2-3	18	NA	CASSYSSTQGGGTDTQYF	TGTGCCAGCAGTTACTCGTCGACGCAGGGGGGCGGCACAGATACGCAGTATTTT
NA	TRBV28	TRBJ2-1	14	NA	CASWNRRLYNEQFF	TGTGCCAGCTGGAACAGGAGATTATACAATGAGCAGTTCTTC
TRBD2	TRBV5-5	TRBJ2-1	16	NA	CASSLTSGGTYNEQFF	TGTGCCAGCAGCCTGACTAGCGGGGGGACCTACAATGAGCAGTTCTTC
TRBD1	TRBV28	TRBJ2-7	19	NA	CASSFNPAGTGALSYEQYF	TGTGCCAGCAGTTTCAACCCCGCTGGGACAGGGGCCCTCTCCTACGAGCAGTACTTC
TRBD1	TRBV28	TRBJ1-2	12	NA	CASSLYRGGYTF	TGTGCCAGCAGTTTATACAGGGGCGGCTACACCTTC
TRBD2	TRBV18	TRBJ2-3	15	NA	CASSPSGGITDTQYF	TGTGCCAGCTCACCAAGCGGGGGTATCACAGATACGCAGTATTTT
TRBD2	TRBV10-3	TRBJ2-3	14	NA	CAISTGGGTDTQYF	TGTGCCATCAGTACGGGGGGTGGCACAGATACGCAGTATTTT
TRBD2	TRBV7-3	TRBJ2-1	16	NA	CASSRTGTSGFNEQFF	TGTGCCAGCAGCCGGACCGGGACTAGCGGGTTCAATGAGCAGTTCTTC
TRBD2	TRBV10-1	TRBJ2-5	17	NA	CASRLGLAGEGQETQYF	TGCGCCAGCAGACTCGGACTAGCGGGAGAGGGGCAAGAGACCCAGTACTTC
TRBD1	TRBV5-8	TRBJ1-6	15	NA	CASSFRTGTGSPLHF	TGTGCCAGCAGCTTTCGGACAGGGACAGGTTCACCCCTCCACTTT
NA	TRBV12-5	TRBJ1-1	12	NA	CASGPKNTEAFF	TGTGCTAGTGGCCCCAAGAACACTGAAGCTTTCTTT
TRBD1	TRBV6-4	TRBJ1-6	14	NA	CASSRDRGSSPLHF	TGTGCCAGCTCCCGGGACAGGGGATCTTCACCCCTCCACTTT
TRBD2	TRBV5-5	TRBJ2-3	17	NA	CASSDLGGGKHTDTQYF	TGTGCCAGCAGCGACTTGGGCGGGGGAAAACACACAGATACGCAGTATTTT